This is a list of T cell receptor beta chains from one sample in a study of blood T cell repertoires in COVID-19. Libraries were prepared by immunoSEQ multiplex PCR; TCRdb keeps only in-frame clonotypes and omits some of them. The sample carries 50,000 to 80,000 clones, 84% recorded once. The source material was peripheral blood. The receptors here all came from a woman aged 55-69 years with acute or convalescent COVID-19. CDR3s include the opening cysteine and the closing phenylalanine or tryptophan. The D gene is left open where the match is weak. Clone sizes are given selectively: once, few, many, or a class where the clone is expanded.

cdr3_length d_call j_call clone_size v_call cdr3_aa cdr3_nt
16 NA TRBJ2-1 NA TRBV5-1 CASSLSGTTVYNEQFF TGCGCCAGCAGCTTGTCAGGGACAACAGTTTACAATGAGCAGTTCTTC
15 NA TRBJ1-4 NA TRBV7-9 CASSLASSTNEKLFF TGTGCCAGCAGCTTAGCAAGCTCCACTAATGAAAAACTGTTTTTT
15 TRBD1 TRBJ1-6 NA TRBV5-1 CASSPGTGMYSPLHF TGCGCCAGCAGCCCCGGGACAGGGATGTACTCACCCCTCCACTTT
12 TRBD1 TRBJ2-1 NA TRBV19 CASGQGYGEQFF TGTGCCAGTGGACAGGGTTATGGTGAGCAGTTCTTC
15 NA TRBJ1-4 NA TRBV6-1 CASSEQATTNEKLFF TGTGCCAGCAGTGAACAGGCCACAACTAATGAAAAACTGTTTTTT
12 TRBD2 TRBJ2-1 NA TRBV3-1/TRBV3-2 CASSQGGGQEFF TGTGCCAGCAGCCAAGGGGGAGGGCAGGAGTTCTTC
16 TRBD1 TRBJ1-3 NA TRBV3-1/TRBV3-2 CASSQQGVVGGNTIYF TGTGCCAGCAGCCAGCAGGGGGTAGTGGGTGGAAACACCATATATTTT
15 NA TRBJ2-1 NA TRBV7-3 CASSSDGSSYNEQFF TGTGCCAGCAGCTCGGACGGGAGCTCCTACAATGAGCAGTTCTTC
17 NA TRBJ2-1 NA TRBV6-1 CASSEGERTSKKNEQFF TGTGCCAGCAGTGAAGGGGAACGGACTTCCAAAAAAAATGAGCAGTTCTTC
15 TRBD1 TRBJ2-1 once TRBV29-1 CSGVSGGYSYNEQFF TGCAGCGGGGTTTCAGGGGGCTACTCCTACAATGAGCAGTTCTTC
15 NA TRBJ1-3 NA TRBV5-5 CASNRQVLALEPIYF TGTGCCAGCAACCGACAGGTTTTGGCCCTCGAACCCATATATTTT
15 NA TRBJ1-5 NA TRBV10-3 CAISESSAERQPQHF TGTGCCATCAGTGAGTCGTCGGCAGAGAGGCAGCCCCAGCATTTT
17 NA TRBJ2-6 NA TRBV10-2 CASSERQGSLWSDVLTF TGCGCCAGCAGTGAGAGGCAGGGTTCTCTCTGGTCGGACGTCCTGACTTTC
15 NA TRBJ2-2 NA TRBV27 CASSLSVRASGELFF TGTGCCAGCAGTTTATCAGTCCGAGCGAGCGGGGAGCTGTTTTTT
13 NA TRBJ1-4 NA TRBV4-2 CASSQVSGEKLFF TGTGCCAGCAGCCAAGTAAGCGGTGAAAAACTGTTTTTT
14 TRBD1 TRBJ1-3 NA TRBV5-1 CATPGQSSGNTIYF TGCGCCACCCCGGGACAGAGCTCTGGAAACACCATATATTTT
15 NA TRBJ2-7 NA TRBV23-1 CASSRWVRVPYEQYF TGCGCCAGCAGTAGATGGGTCAGGGTCCCCTACGAGCAGTACTTC
13 NA TRBJ1-1 NA TRBV19 CATYDQGTTEAFF TGTGCCACCTACGACCAGGGGACCACTGAAGCTTTCTTT
15 TRBD1 TRBJ1-1 NA TRBV5-1 CASSPAQGGRTEAFF TGCGCCAGCAGCCCCGCACAGGGGGGGAGAACTGAAGCTTTCTTT
19 NA TRBJ2-2 NA TRBV12-1 CASSWGGGLAGLNTGELFF TGTGCCAGCAGCTGGGGTGGGGGACTAGCGGGGCTCAACACCGGGGAGCTGTTTTTT
16 TRBD2 TRBJ2-1 NA TRBV5-1 CASSLAAGGTNNEQFF TGCGCCAGCAGCTTGGCCGCGGGGGGTACCAACAATGAGCAGTTCTTC
16 NA TRBJ1-4 few TRBV10-3 CAISESQGLLNEKLFF TGTGCCATCAGTGAGTCCCAGGGCCTACTTAATGAAAAACTGTTTTTT
13 TRBD1 TRBJ1-4 NA TRBV6-5 CASREGASEKLFF TGTGCCAGCAGAGAGGGGGCGAGTGAAAAACTGTTTTTT
15 NA TRBJ2-1 NA TRBV24-1 CATSDSSYSYNEQFF TGTGCCACCAGTGACTCTAGTTACTCCTACAATGAGCAGTTCTTC
14 NA TRBJ1-6 NA TRBV19 CASSTGISNSPLHF TGTGCCAGTAGTACAGGGATCAGCAATTCACCCCTCCACTTT
15 NA TRBJ1-1 NA TRBV7-3 CASSLQGLPNTEAFF TGTGCCAGCAGCCTACAGGGCCTACCGAACACTGAAGCTTTCTTT
15 TRBD1 TRBJ1-2 NA TRBV10-2 CASSEPTGAGYGYTF TGCGCCAGCAGTGAACCTACAGGGGCTGGCTATGGCTACACCTTC
17 TRBD2 TRBJ2-3 NA TRBV19 CASSSLKTTSDTDTQYF TGTGCCAGTAGTTCATTGAAGACGACTAGCGACACAGATACGCAGTATTTT
13 NA TRBJ1-1 NA TRBV30 CAWSGQVNTEAFF TGTGCCTGGAGTGGACAGGTGAACACTGAAGCTTTCTTT